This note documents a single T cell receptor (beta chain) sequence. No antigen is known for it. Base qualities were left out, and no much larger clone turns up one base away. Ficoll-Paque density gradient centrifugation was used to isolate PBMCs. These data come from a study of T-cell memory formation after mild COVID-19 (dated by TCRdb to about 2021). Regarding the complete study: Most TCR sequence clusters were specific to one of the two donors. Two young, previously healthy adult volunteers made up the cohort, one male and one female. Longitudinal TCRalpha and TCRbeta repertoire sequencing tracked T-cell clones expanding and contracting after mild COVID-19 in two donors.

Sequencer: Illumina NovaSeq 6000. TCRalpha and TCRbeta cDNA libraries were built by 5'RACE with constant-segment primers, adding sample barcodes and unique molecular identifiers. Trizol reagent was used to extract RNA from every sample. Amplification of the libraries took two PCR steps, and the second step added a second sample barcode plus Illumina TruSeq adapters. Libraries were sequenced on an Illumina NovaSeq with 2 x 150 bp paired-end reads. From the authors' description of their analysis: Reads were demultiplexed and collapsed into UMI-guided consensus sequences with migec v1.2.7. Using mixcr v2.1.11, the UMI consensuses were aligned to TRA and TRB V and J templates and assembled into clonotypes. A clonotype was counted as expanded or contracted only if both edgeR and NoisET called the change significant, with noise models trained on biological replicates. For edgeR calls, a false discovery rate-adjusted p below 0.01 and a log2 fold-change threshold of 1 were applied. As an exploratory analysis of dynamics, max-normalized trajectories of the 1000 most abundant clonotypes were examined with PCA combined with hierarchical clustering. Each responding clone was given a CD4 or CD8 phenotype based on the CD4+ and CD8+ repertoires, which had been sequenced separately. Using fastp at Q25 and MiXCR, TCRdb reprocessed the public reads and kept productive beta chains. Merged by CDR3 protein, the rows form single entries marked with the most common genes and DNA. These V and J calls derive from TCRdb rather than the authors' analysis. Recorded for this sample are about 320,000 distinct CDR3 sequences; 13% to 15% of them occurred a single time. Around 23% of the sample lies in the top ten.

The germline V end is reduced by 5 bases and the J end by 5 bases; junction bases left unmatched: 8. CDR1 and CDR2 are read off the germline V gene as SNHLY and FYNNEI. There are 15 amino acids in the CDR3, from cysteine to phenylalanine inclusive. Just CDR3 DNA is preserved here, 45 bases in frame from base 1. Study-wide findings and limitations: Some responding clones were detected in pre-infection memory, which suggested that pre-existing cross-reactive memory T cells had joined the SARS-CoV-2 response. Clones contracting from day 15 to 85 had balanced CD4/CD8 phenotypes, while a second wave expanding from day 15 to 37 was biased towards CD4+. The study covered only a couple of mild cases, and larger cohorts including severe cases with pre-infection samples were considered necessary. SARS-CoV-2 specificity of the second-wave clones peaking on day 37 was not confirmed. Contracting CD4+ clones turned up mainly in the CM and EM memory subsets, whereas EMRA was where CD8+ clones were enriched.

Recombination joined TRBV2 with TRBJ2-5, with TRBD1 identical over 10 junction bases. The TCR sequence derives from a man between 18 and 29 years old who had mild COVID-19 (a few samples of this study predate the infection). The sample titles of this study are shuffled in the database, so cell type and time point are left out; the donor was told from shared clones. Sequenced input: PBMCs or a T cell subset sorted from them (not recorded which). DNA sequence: TGTGCCAGCAGTCCAACCGGGACAGGGGAGGAGACCCAGTACTTC. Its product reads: CASSPTGTGEETQYF. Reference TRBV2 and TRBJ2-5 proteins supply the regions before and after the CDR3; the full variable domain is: EPEVTQTPSHQVTQMGQEVILRCVPISNHLYFYWYRQILGQKVEFLVSFYNNEISEKSEIFDDQFSVERPDGSNFTLKIRSTKLEDSAMYFCASSPTGTGEETQYFGPGTRLLVL.